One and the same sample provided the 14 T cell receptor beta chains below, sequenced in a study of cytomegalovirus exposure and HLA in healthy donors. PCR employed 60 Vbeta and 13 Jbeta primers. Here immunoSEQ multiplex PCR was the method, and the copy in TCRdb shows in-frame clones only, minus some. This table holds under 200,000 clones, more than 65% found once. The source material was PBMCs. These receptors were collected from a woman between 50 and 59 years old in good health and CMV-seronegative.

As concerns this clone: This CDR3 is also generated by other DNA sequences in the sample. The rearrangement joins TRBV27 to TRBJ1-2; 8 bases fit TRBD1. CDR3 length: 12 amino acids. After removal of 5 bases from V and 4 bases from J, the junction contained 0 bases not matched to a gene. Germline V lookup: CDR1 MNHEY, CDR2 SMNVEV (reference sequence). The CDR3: CASSTGGYGYTF. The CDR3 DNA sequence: TGTGCCAGCAGTACAGGGGGCTATGGCTACACCTTC.

CDR3: CASSLPRGGNSGNTIYF. CDR3 nucleotides: TGTGCCAGCAGCTTACCGCGGGGGGGAAACTCTGGAAACACCATATATTTT. The chain couples TRBV7-9 to TRBJ1-3, with D possibly matching TRBD1 (5 bases). The germline CDR1 and CDR2 sequences are SEHNR and FQNEAQ (reference sequence). The CDR3 is 17 residues long. V lost 2 bases, J lost 0 bases, and 14 bases lay in between.

The CDR3 DNA follows: TGTGCCAGCTCTCAGGGTAACTATGGCTACACCTTC. Translating gives CASSQGNYGYTF. The chain employs TRBV13 and TRBJ1-2; D may be TRBD1 (5 bases). This CDR3 has 12 amino acids. V lost 8 bases and J lost 1, with 8 bases in between. Germline CDR1 PRHDT, CDR2 FYEKMQ (reference sequence).

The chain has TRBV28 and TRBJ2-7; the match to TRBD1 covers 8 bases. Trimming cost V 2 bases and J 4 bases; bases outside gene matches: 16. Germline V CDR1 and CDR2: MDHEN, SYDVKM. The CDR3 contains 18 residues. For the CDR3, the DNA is TGTGCCAGCAGTTTACCAACCCCTTCCGGACAGGGATCTTACGAGCAGTACTTC. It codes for CASSLPTPSGQGSYEQYF.

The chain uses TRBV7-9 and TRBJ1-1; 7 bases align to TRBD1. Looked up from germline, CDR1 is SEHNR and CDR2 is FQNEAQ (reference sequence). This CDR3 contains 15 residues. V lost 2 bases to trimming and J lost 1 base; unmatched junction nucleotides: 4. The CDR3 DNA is TGTGCCAGCAGCTTACAGGGGGTAGGGAACACTGAAGCTTTCTTT. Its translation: CASSLQGVGNTEAFF.

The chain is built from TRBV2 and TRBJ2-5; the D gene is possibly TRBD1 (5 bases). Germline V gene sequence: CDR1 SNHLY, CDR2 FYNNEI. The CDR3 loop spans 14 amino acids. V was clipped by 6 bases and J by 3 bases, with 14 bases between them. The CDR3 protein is CASSAMTVEETQYF. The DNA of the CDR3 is TGTGCCAGCAGCGCAATGACAGTCGAAGAGACCCAGTACTTC.

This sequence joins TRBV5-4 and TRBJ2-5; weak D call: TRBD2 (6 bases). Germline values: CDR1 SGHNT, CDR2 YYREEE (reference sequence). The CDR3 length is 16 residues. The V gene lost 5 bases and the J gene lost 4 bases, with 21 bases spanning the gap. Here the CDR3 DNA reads TGTGCCAGCAGGAAAACAGCGGGCCAAGCGGGAGAGACCCAGTACTTC. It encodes CASRKTAGQAGETQYF.

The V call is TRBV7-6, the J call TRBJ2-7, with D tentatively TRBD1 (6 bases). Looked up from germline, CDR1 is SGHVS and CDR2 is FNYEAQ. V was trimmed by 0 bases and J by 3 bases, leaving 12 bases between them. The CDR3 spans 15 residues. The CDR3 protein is CASSLADGQRYEQYF. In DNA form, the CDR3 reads TGTGCCAGCAGCTTAGCGGACGGACAGCGCTACGAGCAGTACTTC.

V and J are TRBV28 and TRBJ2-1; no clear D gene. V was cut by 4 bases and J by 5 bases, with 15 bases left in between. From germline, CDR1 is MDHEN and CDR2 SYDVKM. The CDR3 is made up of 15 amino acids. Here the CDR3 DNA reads TGTGCCAGCAGTTCCGATACGAGAACCCACAATGAGCAGTTCTTC. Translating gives CASSSDTRTHNEQFF.

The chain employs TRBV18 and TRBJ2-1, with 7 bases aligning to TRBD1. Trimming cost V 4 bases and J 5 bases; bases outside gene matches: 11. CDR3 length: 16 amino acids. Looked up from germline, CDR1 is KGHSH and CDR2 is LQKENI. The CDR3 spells CASSRDRQQGNNEQFF. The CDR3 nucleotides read TGTGCCAGCTCACGGGACAGACAGCAAGGAAACAATGAGCAGTTCTTC.

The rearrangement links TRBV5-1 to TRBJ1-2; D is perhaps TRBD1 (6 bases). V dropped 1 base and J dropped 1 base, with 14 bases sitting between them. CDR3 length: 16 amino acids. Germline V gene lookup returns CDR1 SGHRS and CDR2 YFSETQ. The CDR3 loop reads CASSLQQGRLNYGYTF. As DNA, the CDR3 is TGCGCCAGCAGCTTGCAGCAGGGGAGACTTAACTATGGCTACACCTTC.

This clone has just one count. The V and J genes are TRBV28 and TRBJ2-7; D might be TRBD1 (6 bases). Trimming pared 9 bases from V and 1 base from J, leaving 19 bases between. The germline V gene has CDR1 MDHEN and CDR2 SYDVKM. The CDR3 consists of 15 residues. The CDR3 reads CASAPGHLTSYEQYF. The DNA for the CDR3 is TGTGCCAGTGCACCGGGACATTTAACTTCCTACGAGCAGTACTTC.

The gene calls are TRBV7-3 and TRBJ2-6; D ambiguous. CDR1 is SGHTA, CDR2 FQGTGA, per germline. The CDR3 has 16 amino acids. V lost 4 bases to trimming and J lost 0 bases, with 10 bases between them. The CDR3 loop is CASSSQASSGANVLTF. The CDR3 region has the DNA TGTGCCAGCAGCTCCCAAGCGAGCTCTGGGGCCAACGTCCTGACTTTC.

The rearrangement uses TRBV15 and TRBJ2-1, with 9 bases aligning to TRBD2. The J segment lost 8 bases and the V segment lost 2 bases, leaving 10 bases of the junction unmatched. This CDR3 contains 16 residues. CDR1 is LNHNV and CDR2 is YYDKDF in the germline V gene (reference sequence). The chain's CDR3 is CATSRRSGRRSDEQFF. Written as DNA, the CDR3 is TGTGCCACCAGCAGACGAAGCGGGAGGAGGAGCGATGAGCAGTTCTTC.